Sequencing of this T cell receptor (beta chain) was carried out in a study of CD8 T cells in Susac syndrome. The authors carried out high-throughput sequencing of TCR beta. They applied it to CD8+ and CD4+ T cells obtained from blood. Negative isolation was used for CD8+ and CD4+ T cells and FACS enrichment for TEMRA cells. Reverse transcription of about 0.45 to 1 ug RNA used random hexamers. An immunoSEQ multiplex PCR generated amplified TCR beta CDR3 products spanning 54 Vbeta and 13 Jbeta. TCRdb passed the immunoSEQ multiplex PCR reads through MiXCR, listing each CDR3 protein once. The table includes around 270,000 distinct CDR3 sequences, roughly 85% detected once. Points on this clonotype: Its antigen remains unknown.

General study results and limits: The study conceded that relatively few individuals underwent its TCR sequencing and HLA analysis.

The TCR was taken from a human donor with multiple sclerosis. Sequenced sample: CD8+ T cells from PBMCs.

DNA of the CDR3: TGTGCCAGCAGTTTTCCGGACAGGGCCTACGAGCAGTACTTC. This translates into CASSFPDRAYEQYF. The chain employs TRBV27 and TRBJ2-7; 8 bases agree with TRBD1. With V trimmed by 3 bases and J by 2 bases, 3 bases remained unmatched. Germline V gives CDR1 MNHEY, CDR2 SMNVEV (reference sequence). This CDR3 spans 14 amino acids.